Here is one T cell receptor (beta chain) with its context. The data originate from a study of blood T cell repertoires in COVID-19. The germline V gene encodes CDR1 SGHRS and CDR2 YFSETQ. The V gene end was trimmed by 0 bases and the J gene end by 2 bases; junction bases not matched to a gene: 15. The CDR3 is made up of 19 amino acids. Clones were sequenced by immunoSEQ multiplex PCR, and TCRdb holds only the in-frame ones, with some missing. The sample holds 500,000 to 600,000 clones; around nine tenths are singletons and the top ten take around 8%. This rearrangement joins TRBV5-1 to TRBJ2-5; TRBD2 matches 8 bases. This receptor was taken from a woman aged 50 to 60 with COVID-19, enrolled during active disease. The material sequenced was peripheral blood. The CDR3 sequence: CASSLGNGFAGGTQETQYF. DNA for the CDR3: TGCGCCAGCAGCTTGGGCAACGGGTTTGCGGGGGGCACACAAGAGACCCAGTACTTC.